One sample yielded the 29 T cell receptor beta chains listed below, sequenced in a study of blood T cell repertoires in COVID-19. Clones were sequenced by immunoSEQ multiplex PCR, and TCRdb holds only the in-frame ones, with some missing. This sample has approximately 280,000 clones, with approximately 84% found just once. Sequences were obtained from peripheral blood. The receptor source for this set is a human donor with COVID-19, enrolled during active disease. The donor label of this sample is uncertain.

The chain uses TRBV10-3 and TRBJ1-5; TRBD1 might be the D (6 bases). This CDR3 has 16 amino acids. CDR1 is ENHRY and CDR2 is SYGVKD in the germline V gene. Trimming removed 7 bases at V and 0 bases at J, with 16 bases between. The CDR3 is CAIKATGDNSNQPQHF. CDR3 nucleotide sequence: TGTGCCATCAAGGCGACAGGAGACAATAGCAATCAGCCCCAGCATTTT.

This chain uses TRBV2 with TRBJ2-2; D possibly corresponds to TRBD1 (6 bases). The V gene's germline CDR1 is SNHLY and CDR2 FYNNEI. The ends were cut back, 10 bases at V and 0 bases at J, with 12 bases in the middle. The CDR3 sequence is 14 residues long. Written as DNA, the CDR3 is TGTGCCACTTTAGGGACATCGAACACCGGGGAGCTGTTTTTT. This encodes CATLGTSNTGELFF.

The chain joins TRBV30 to TRBJ2-5, with 8 bases lining up with TRBD1. With 5 bases clipped from V and 4 bases from J, the junction kept 3 bases outside the gene matches. Germline V gene data show CDR1 as GTSNPN and CDR2 as SVGIG (reference sequence). The CDR3 covers 12 residues. The CDR3 here is CAWEQGGETQYF. The CDR3 DNA follows: TGTGCCTGGGAACAGGGGGGAGAGACCCAGTACTTC. The whole variable domain, filled in from reference TRBV30 and TRBJ2-5, reads SQTIHQWPATLVQPVGSPLSLECTVEGTSNPNLYWYRQAAGRGLQLLFYSVGIGQISSEVPQNLSASRPQDRQFILSSKKLLLSDSGFYLCAWEQGGETQYFGPGTRLLVL.

The chain combines TRBV14 with TRBJ1-3; possible D gene TRBD1, 5 bases. V lost 4 bases and J 4 bases, leaving 14 bases between the germline ends. Germline CDR1 reads SGHDN; CDR2 reads FVKESK. The CDR3 contains 15 residues. In DNA form, the CDR3 reads TGTGCCAGCAGCCTCAGGACAATATCGGGAAACACCATATATTTT. It specifies CASSLRTISGNTIYF.

The gene calls are TRBV5-1 and TRBJ2-5; 15 nucleotides align to TRBD2. Trimming cost V 5 bases and J 5 bases; bases outside gene matches: 7. CDR3 size: 16 residues. The germline gives CDR1 SGHRS, CDR2 YFSETQ. This CDR3 reads CASRSGLAGGGETQYF. The CDR3 DNA follows: TGCGCCAGCAGATCCGGACTAGCGGGAGGGGGGGAGACCCAGTACTTC.

The chain uses TRBV27 and TRBJ2-2; 15 bases align to TRBD2. The CDR3 loop spans 18 amino acids. Germline V gives CDR1 MNHEY, CDR2 SMNVEV (reference sequence). Unmatched junction bases numbered 11, after V lost 6 bases and J lost 6 bases. CDR3 DNA sequence: TGTGCCAGCAGCCGAACCGGACTAGCGGGAGGGCCTGCCGGGGAGCTGTTTTTT. This codes for CASSRTGLAGGPAGELFF.

V usage is TRBV3-1 (or the pseudogene TRBV3-2) and J usage is TRBJ2-1; 13 bases map to TRBD2. The ends lost 4 bases at V and 8 bases at J; junction bases unmatched: 5. CDR3 length: 15 residues. Germline CDR1 is LGHDT and CDR2 is YNNKEL (reference sequence). The CDR3 spells CASSPLAGGYHEQFF. DNA for the CDR3: TGTGCCAGCAGCCCACTAGCGGGAGGGTATCATGAGCAGTTCTTC.

The gene calls are TRBV7-3 and TRBJ1-2, with unresolved D. Germline assignment: CDR1 SGHTA and CDR2 FQGTGA. V was clipped by 5 bases and J by 6 bases, with 16 bases between them. The CDR3 is 14 amino acids. CDR3 residues: CASSPTARFNGYTF. Here the CDR3 DNA reads TGTGCCAGCAGCCCAACCGCCAGGTTTAATGGCTACACCTTC. The variable domain in full, with the rest retrieved from reference TRBV7-3 and TRBJ1-2, is GAGVSQTPSNKVTEKGKYVELRCDPISGHTALYWYRQSLGQGPEFLIYFQGTGAADDSGLPNDRFFAVRPEGSVSTLKIQRTERGDSAVYLCASSPTARFNGYTFGSGTRLTVV.

The chain recombines TRBV19 with TRBJ2-1, with 9 bases lining up with TRBD2. Germline V gives CDR1 LNHDA, CDR2 SQIVND (reference sequence). This CDR3 is built from 21 residues. Trimming took 0 bases from V and 0 from J; bases not matched to a gene: 15. The CDR3 spells CASSIDSPSGTLKYSYNEQFF. Written as DNA, the CDR3 is TGTGCCAGTAGTATAGATTCCCCTAGCGGGACCCTGAAGTACTCCTACAATGAGCAGTTCTTC. Looking up the rest from reference TRBV19 and TRBJ2-1 gives the full variable domain: DGGITQSPKYLFRKEGQNVTLSCEQNLNHDAMYWYRQDPGQGLRLIYYSQIVNDFQKGDIAEGYSVSREKKESFPLTVTSAQKNPTAFYLCASSIDSPSGTLKYSYNEQFFGPGTRLTVL.

V is TRBV7-3 and J is TRBJ2-6; D unresolved. The CDR3 consists of 16 residues. V lost 2 bases and J 0 bases, leaving 8 bases between the germline ends. From germline, CDR1 is SGHTA and CDR2 FQGTGA. CDR3 residues: CASSLPKNSGANVLTF. In DNA, the CDR3 is TGTGCCAGCAGCTTACCTAAAAACTCTGGGGCCAACGTCCTGACTTTC.

The J gene is TRBJ2-7, the V gene TRBV9, with D tentatively TRBD2 (5 bases). CDR1 is SGDLS and CDR2 is YYNGEE in the germline V gene. This CDR3 comprises 14 residues. The germline V and J ends were trimmed by 2 bases and 5 bases, with 14 bases remaining between them. The CDR3 loop reads CASSVDGVDDEQYF. CDR3 nucleotide sequence: TGTGCCAGCAGCGTGGACGGGGTTGATGACGAGCAGTACTTC.

The rearrangement uses TRBV5-1 and TRBJ1-1, with 9 bases lining up with TRBD1. The trim removed 0 bases at V and 5 bases at J, leaving 5 bases unmatched. The CDR3 sequence is 15 residues long. Germline lookup yields CDR1 SGHRS and CDR2 YFSETQ. The CDR3 sequence is CASSLDGQGWTEAFF. CDR3 nucleotides: TGCGCCAGCAGCTTGGATGGACAGGGGTGGACTGAAGCTTTCTTT.

V usage is TRBV19 and J usage is TRBJ1-1, with 7 bases that match TRBD1. Germline-derived CDR1 and CDR2 are LNHDA and SQIVND (reference sequence). Trimming cost V 5 bases and J 0 bases; bases outside gene matches: 6. The CDR3 is 15 amino acids. CDR3 bases: TGTGCCAGTAGTCCGAAGACAGGGATGAACACTGAAGCTTTCTTT. It specifies CASSPKTGMNTEAFF.

This clone was found a few times. The V call is TRBV6-5, the J call TRBJ1-6; tentatively, D is TRBD1 (6 bases). The CDR3 runs 14 residues. The germline CDR1 and CDR2 sequences are MNHEY and SVGAGI. V was cut by 6 bases and J by 10 bases, with 16 bases left in between. In DNA form, the CDR3 reads TGTGCCAGCAGCGCCGAACGGGGGGCGTCACCCCTCCACTTT. It specifies CASSAERGASPLHF.

The gene calls are TRBV5-1 and TRBJ2-5; 7 bases align to TRBD1. The CDR3 extends over 16 amino acids. After removal of 4 bases from V and 2 bases from J, the junction contained 11 bases not matched to a gene. The V gene's germline CDR1 is SGHRS and CDR2 YFSETQ. The CDR3: CASSPFWDSAQETQYF. CDR3 in DNA: TGCGCCAGCAGCCCCTTCTGGGACAGTGCACAAGAGACCCAGTACTTC.

This chain links TRBV12-3 or TRBV12-4 with TRBJ1-5; D remains unclear. This CDR3 region has 13 residues. V shed 3 bases and J shed 7 bases, with 10 bases lying between them. In nucleotides, the CDR3 is TGTGCCAGCAGTTTCGGGAGGGAGCAGCCCCAGCATTTT. This codes for CASSFGREQPQHF.

The table lists this clone with a count of one. The CDR3 reads CASSKGLAGAYEQYF. In DNA form, the CDR3 reads TGTGCCAGCAGTAAGGGACTAGCGGGAGCCTACGAGCAGTACTTC. V is TRBV6-2 or TRBV6-3 and J is TRBJ2-7, with 14 nucleotides matching TRBD2. The germline gives CDR1 MNHEY, CDR2 SVGEGT. CDR3 size: 15 residues. The ends lost 5 bases at V and 2 bases at J; junction bases unmatched: 2.

This rearrangement joins TRBV4-1 to TRBJ2-1; no clear D. Trimming took 5 bases from V and 7 from J, leaving 12 bases between them. The CDR3 is made up of 13 amino acids. Germline CDR1 reads MGHRA; CDR2 reads YSYEKL. This chain's CDR3 is CASSSRSRNEQFF. CDR3 bases: TGCGCCAGCAGCTCCCGATCGAGAAATGAGCAGTTCTTC.

The genes are TRBV6-6 and TRBJ2-5; D gene ambiguous. V was shortened by 6 bases and J by 1 base, with 6 bases between the two germline ends. This CDR3 contains 12 residues. In germline, CDR1 is MNHNY, CDR2 SVGAGI (reference sequence). CDR3 amino acids: CASSPFQETQYF. The CDR3 coding sequence is TGTGCCAGCAGCCCATTCCAAGAGACCCAGTACTTC.

V and J are TRBV6-5 and TRBJ1-1; the D gene is possibly TRBD1 (5 bases). The CDR3 contains 13 residues. V lost 4 bases to trimming and J lost 3 bases, with 9 bases between them. The germline CDR1 and CDR2 sequences are MNHEY and SVGAGI. The DNA for the CDR3 is TGTGCCAGCAGTTCCACGGGGGACACTGAAGCTTTCTTT. Translated: CASSSTGDTEAFF.

This chain joins TRBV6-5 and TRBJ2-2, with D perhaps TRBD2 (7 bases). With 5 bases removed from V and 6 bases from J, the gap between germline ends came to 16 bases. The germline V gene encodes CDR1 MNHEY and CDR2 SVGAGI. This CDR3 is 15 amino acids long. This chain's CDR3 is CASSPTKGGAGELFF. In DNA form, the CDR3 reads TGTGCCAGCAGTCCAACTAAGGGGGGGGCCGGGGAGCTGTTTTTT.

The chain links TRBV6-1 to TRBJ2-1, with a possible D match to TRBD2 (7 bases). V gave up 2 bases and J gave up 7 bases, with 12 bases separating them. This CDR3 comprises 14 residues. CDR1 MNHNS and CDR2 SASEGT come from the germline V gene. CDR3 protein: CASSEQGTNNEQFF. The CDR3 region has the DNA TGTGCCAGCAGTGAACAGGGGACTAATAATGAGCAGTTCTTC.

This chain joins TRBV28 and TRBJ2-1, with a possible D match to TRBD1 (6 bases). Germline loops: CDR1 MDHEN, CDR2 SYDVKM. The CDR3 is 13 amino acids. V gave up 3 bases and J gave up 12 bases, with 15 bases separating them. Here the CDR3 DNA reads TGTGCCAGCAGTTTGGGGGCAGATCTAGGGCAGTTCTTC. This sequence encodes CASSLGADLGQFF.

The rearrangement joins TRBV28 to TRBJ1-4; D is perhaps TRBD1 (6 bases). The CDR3 is 12 residues long. Germline V gene sequence: CDR1 MDHEN, CDR2 SYDVKM. V was trimmed by 3 bases and J by 13 bases, leaving 12 bases between them. The CDR3 DNA sequence: TGTGCCAGCAGTTTGTGGACAGACGGACTGTTTTTT. It encodes CASSLWTDGLFF.

The chain employs TRBV29-1 and TRBJ2-3; the D gene is possibly TRBD2 (6 bases). CDR3 length equals 12 residues. Germline V gene data show CDR1 as SQVTM and CDR2 as ANQGSEA. The CDR3 sequence is CRVAVSTDTQYF. The CDR3 DNA follows: TGCAGAGTAGCGGTTAGCACAGATACGCAGTATTTT.

V gene TRBV27 combines with J gene TRBJ2-7; 9 nucleotides agree with TRBD1. Germline loops: CDR1 MNHEY, CDR2 SMNVEV (reference sequence). The CDR3 has 16 residues. V lost 4 bases to trimming and J lost 5 bases; unmatched junction nucleotides: 12. CDR3 amino acids: CASSSLSGQGSNEQYF. CDR3 sequence (DNA): TGTGCCAGCAGTTCCCTTTCTGGACAGGGGTCCAACGAGCAGTACTTC.

This chain uses TRBV28 with TRBJ2-7, with a possible D match to TRBD2 (5 bases). V shed 8 bases and J shed 2 bases, with 25 bases lying between them. There are 17 residues in the CDR3. Germline CDR1 reads MDHEN; CDR2 reads SYDVKM. The CDR3 loop is CASGVSLGSGVTYEQYF. The CDR3 nucleotides are TGTGCCAGCGGAGTCTCACTCGGCTCCGGGGTAACCTACGAGCAGTACTTC.

V and J are TRBV20-1 and TRBJ2-7; 10 nucleotides align to TRBD2. This CDR3 has 14 amino acids. CDR1 and CDR2 (germline): DFQATT, SNEGSKA (reference sequence). V gave up 3 bases and J gave up 5 bases; unmatched junction bases: 7. The CDR3 region has the DNA TGCAGTGCTAGTAGGAGCGGGAGGGAACACGAGCAGTACTTC. Translating it yields CSASRSGREHEQYF.

This clone has only a few counts. The rearrangement joins TRBV4-2 to TRBJ1-2; 7 bases align to TRBD1. The J segment lost 4 bases and the V segment lost 0 bases, leaving 8 bases of the junction unmatched. This CDR3 spans 16 amino acids. Germline assignment: CDR1 LGHNA and CDR2 YNFKEQ. CDR3 loop: CASSQDQSTGTYGYTF. Written as DNA, the CDR3 is TGTGCCAGCAGCCAAGATCAGTCGACAGGGACCTATGGCTACACCTTC.